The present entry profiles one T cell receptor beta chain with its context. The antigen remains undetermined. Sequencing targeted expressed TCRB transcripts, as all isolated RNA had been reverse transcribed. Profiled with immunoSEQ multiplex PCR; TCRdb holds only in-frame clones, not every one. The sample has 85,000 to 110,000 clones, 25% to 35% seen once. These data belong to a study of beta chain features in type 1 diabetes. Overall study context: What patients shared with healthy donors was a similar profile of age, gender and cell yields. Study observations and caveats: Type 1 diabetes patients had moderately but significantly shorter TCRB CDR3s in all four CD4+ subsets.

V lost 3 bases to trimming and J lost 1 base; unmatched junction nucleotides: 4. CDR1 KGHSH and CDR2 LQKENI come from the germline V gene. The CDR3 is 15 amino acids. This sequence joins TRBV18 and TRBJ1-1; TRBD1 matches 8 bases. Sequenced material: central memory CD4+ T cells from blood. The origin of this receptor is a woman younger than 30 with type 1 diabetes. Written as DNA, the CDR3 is TGTGCCAGCTCACCGAGACAGGGGCAGAACACTGAAGCTTTCTTT. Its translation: CASSPRQGQNTEAFF. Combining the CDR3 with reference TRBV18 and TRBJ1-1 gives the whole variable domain NAGVMQNPRHLVRRRGQEARLRCSPMKGHSHVYWYRQLPEEGLKFMVYLQKENIIDESGMPKERFSAEFPKEGPSILRIQQVVRGDSAAYFCASSPRQGQNTEAFFGQGTRLTVV.